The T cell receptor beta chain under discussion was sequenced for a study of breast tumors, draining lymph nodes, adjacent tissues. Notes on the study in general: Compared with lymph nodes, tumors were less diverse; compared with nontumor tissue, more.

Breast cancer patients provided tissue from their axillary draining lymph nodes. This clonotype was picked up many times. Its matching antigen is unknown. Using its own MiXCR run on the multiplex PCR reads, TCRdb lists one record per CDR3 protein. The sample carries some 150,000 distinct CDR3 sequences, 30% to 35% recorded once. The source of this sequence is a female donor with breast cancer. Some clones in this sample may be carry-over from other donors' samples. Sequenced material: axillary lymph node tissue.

The CDR3 loop reads CASSGGETQYF. CDR3 nucleotides: TGTGCCAGCAGCGGAGGAGAGACCCAGTACTTC. The V gene is TRBV5-6, the J gene TRBJ2-5, with D possibly TRBD2 on 5 matching bases. CDR1 SGHDT and CDR2 YYEEEE come from the germline V gene. The germline V and J ends were trimmed by 4 bases and 4 bases, with 5 bases remaining between them. The CDR3 is made up of 11 amino acids. The whole variable domain, remainder taken from reference TRBV5-6 and TRBJ2-5, is DAGVTQSPTHLIKTRGQQVTLRCSPKSGHDTVSWYQQALGQGPQFIFQYYEEEERQRGNFPDRFSGHQFPNYSSELNVNALLLGDSALYLCASSGGETQYFGPGTRLLVL.